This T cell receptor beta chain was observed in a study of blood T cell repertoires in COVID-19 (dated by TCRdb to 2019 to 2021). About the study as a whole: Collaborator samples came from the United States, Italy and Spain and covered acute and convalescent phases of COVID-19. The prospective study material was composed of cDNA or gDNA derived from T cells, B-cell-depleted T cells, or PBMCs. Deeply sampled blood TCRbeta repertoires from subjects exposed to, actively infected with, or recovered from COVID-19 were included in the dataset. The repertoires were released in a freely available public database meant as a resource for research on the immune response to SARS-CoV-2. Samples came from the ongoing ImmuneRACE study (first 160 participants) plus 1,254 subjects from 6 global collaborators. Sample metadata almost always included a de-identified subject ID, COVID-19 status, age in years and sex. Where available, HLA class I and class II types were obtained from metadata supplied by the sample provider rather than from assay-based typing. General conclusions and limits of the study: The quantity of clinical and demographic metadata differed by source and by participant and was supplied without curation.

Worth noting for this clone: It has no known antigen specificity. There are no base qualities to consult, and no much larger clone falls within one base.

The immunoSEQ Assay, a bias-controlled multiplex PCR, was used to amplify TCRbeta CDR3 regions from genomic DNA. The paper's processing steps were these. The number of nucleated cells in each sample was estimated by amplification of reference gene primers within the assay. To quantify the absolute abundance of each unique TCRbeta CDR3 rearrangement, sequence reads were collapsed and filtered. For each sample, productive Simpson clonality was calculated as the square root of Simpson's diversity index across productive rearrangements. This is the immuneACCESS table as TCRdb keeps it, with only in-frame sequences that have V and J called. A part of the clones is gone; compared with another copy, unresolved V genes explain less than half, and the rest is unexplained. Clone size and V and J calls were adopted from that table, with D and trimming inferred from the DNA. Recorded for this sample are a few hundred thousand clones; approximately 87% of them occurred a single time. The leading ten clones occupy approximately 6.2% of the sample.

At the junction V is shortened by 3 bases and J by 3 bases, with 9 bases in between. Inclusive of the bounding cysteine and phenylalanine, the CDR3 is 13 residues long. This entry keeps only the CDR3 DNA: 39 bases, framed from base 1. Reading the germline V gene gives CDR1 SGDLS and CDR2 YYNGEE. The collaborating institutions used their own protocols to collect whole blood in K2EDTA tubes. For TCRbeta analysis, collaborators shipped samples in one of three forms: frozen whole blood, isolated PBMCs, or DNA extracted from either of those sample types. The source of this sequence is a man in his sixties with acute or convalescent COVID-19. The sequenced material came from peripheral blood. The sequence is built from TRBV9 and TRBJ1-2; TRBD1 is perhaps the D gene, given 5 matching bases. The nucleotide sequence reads TGTGCCAGCAGCGCGGGAGGGGACTATGGCTACACCTTC. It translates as CASSAGGDYGYTF.